Shown below are 26 T cell receptor beta chains from a single sample sequenced in a study of blood T cell repertoires in COVID-19. Method: immunoSEQ multiplex PCR; TCRdb's copy keeps in-frame clones and lacks some. In the table there are some 300,000 clones, approximately 86% of which are singletons. Sequenced: peripheral blood. The receptors come from a woman in her sixties or seventies with COVID-19, enrolled during active disease.

This chain connects TRBV7-7 to TRBJ2-5; D is perhaps TRBD1 (5 bases). V was clipped by 2 bases and J by 0 bases, with 7 bases between them. The CDR3 is 14 amino acids. Germline V lookup: CDR1 SSHAT, CDR2 FNYEAQ (reference sequence). CDR3 sequence (DNA): TGTGCCAGCAGCTTACGCAGGGACCAAGAGACCCAGTACTTC. Its protein product is CASSLRRDQETQYF.

This chain joins TRBV2 and TRBJ2-1, with a possible D match to TRBD2 (5 bases). Germline V gene lookup returns CDR1 SNHLY and CDR2 FYNNEI. The CDR3 is made up of 12 amino acids. Trimming left V 7 bases short and J 4 bases short, with 8 bases between. The CDR3 here is CASTRGYNEQFF. The CDR3, as DNA: TGTGCCAGCACCCGAGGGTACAATGAGCAGTTCTTC.

J is TRBJ1-1 and V is TRBV11-2; D ambiguous. V shed 5 bases and J shed 5 bases, with 18 bases lying between them. The germline CDR1 and CDR2 sequences are SGHAT and FQNNGV. The CDR3 is 15 residues long. As DNA, the CDR3 is TGTGCCAGCAGCCCCCGCCAAGGGAGGAAGACTGAAGCTTTCTTT. Translation gives CASSPRQGRKTEAFF.

The rearrangement links TRBV28 to TRBJ1-5, with TRBD1 matching 8 bases. Trimming at V came to 5 bases and at J to 6 bases, leaving 6 bases not matched to a gene. Germline V lookup: CDR1 MDHEN, CDR2 SYDVKM. The CDR3 is 14 amino acids. The CDR3 DNA is TGTGCCAGCAGTCTCCAGGGGGCGGCTCAGCCCCAGCATTTT. This gives the protein CASSLQGAAQPQHF.

The CDR3 bases are TGTGCCAGCAGCCAGGCCCAGGGGACCGGAAACACCATATATTTT. Amino acids: CASSQAQGTGNTIYF. The rearrangement links TRBV4-2 to TRBJ1-3, with D possibly being TRBD1 (6 bases). The CDR3 contains 15 residues. Trimming cost V 3 bases and J 4 bases, with 13 bases left between them. In germline, CDR1 is LGHNA, CDR2 YNFKEQ.

This CDR3 is CASSTFLYRGANYGYTF. CDR3 nucleotides: TGTGCCAGCAGTACTTTTCTTTACAGGGGGGCCAACTATGGCTACACCTTC. This chain links TRBV27 with TRBJ1-2, with TRBD1 matching 8 bases. V trimming: 5 bases; J trimming: 2 bases; junction bases outside the gene matches: 13. Germline V gene data show CDR1 as MNHEY and CDR2 as SMNVEV (reference sequence). The CDR3 has 17 amino acids.

The genes are TRBV19 and TRBJ1-3, with 7 bases lining up with TRBD1. Germline CDR1 and CDR2: LNHDA and SQIVND (reference sequence). Trimming removed 2 bases from V and 3 bases from J; junction bases left unmatched: 7. This CDR3 comprises 16 residues. The CDR3 region has the DNA TGTGCCAGTAGTATACAAACAGGGGTCTATGGAAACACCATATATTTT. It yields the protein CASSIQTGVYGNTIYF.

This rearrangement joins TRBV7-2 to TRBJ1-5, with 7 bases identical to TRBD1. The CDR3 spans 17 residues. The junction had 11 bases not matched to a gene; V was cut back by 3 bases and J by 3 bases. Germline CDR1 reads SGHTA; CDR2 reads FQGNSA. The CDR3 here is CASSLVGRDSVNQPQHF. Here the CDR3 DNA reads TGTGCCAGCAGCTTGGTCGGTCGGGACAGCGTCAATCAGCCCCAGCATTTT.

This sequence joins TRBV10-3 and TRBJ2-1; 7 bases line up with TRBD2. The V gene's germline CDR1 is ENHRY and CDR2 SYGVKD. V was pared by 6 bases and J by 4 bases, with 9 bases of the junction left unmatched. This CDR3 has 15 residues. The CDR3, as DNA: TGTGCCATCAGGGCCCCCGGGACTACTTACAATGAGCAGTTCTTC. Its translation is CAIRAPGTTYNEQFF.

V is TRBV7-2 and J is TRBJ2-2; 10 nucleotides line up with TRBD1. Per the germline V gene, CDR1 is SGHTA and CDR2 is FQGNSA. The CDR3 contains 14 residues. Trimming removed 7 bases from V and 5 bases from J; junction bases left unmatched: 4. In nucleotides, the CDR3 is TGTGCCAGCATTCCGGGACAGGGGACCGGGGAGCTGTTTTTT. Translation: CASIPGQGTGELFF.

V gene TRBV6-2 or TRBV6-3 combines with J gene TRBJ2-3, with a tentative D call TRBD2 (5 bases). The CDR3 totals 12 residues. CDR1 and CDR2 (germline): MNHEY, SVGEGT. Trimming pared 2 bases from V and 8 bases from J, leaving 8 bases between. The CDR3 DNA reads as TGTGCCAGCAGTTACAGCAGCGGTACGCAGTATTTT. Protein product: CASSYSSGTQYF.

This sequence joins TRBV12-5 and TRBJ2-2, with TRBD1 as a possible D gene (6 bases). The CDR3 spans 20 residues. CDR1 and CDR2 from the germline V gene are LGHNT and FRNRAP. Trimming shortened V by 7 bases and J by 1 base, and 28 bases separated the two germline ends. The CDR3, as DNA: TGTGCTAGTGCCAGTAGGGGGTGGGTTCCGACATCCGAGAACACCGGGGAGCTGTTTTTT. This translates into CASASRGWVPTSENTGELFF. The whole variable domain, remainder taken from reference TRBV12-5 and TRBJ2-2, is DARVTQTPRHKVTEMGQEVTMRCQPILGHNTVFWYRQTMMQGLELLAYFRNRAPLDDSGMPKDRFSAEMPDATLATLKIQPSEPRDSAVYFCASASRGWVPTSENTGELFFGEGSRLTVL.

The V gene is TRBV6-1, the J gene TRBJ2-1, with 8 bases aligning to TRBD2. The CDR3 has 15 amino acids. Trimming at V came to 1 base and at J to 4 bases, leaving 3 bases not matched to a gene. Germline V gene sequence: CDR1 MNHNS, CDR2 SASEGT. The CDR3 DNA reads as TGTGCCAGCAGTGAAGGGCGGGGGGTTTACAATGAGCAGTTCTTC. Encoded protein: CASSEGRGVYNEQFF.

This chain uses TRBV27 with TRBJ1-2, with D maybe TRBD1 (5 bases). Per germline, CDR1 MNHEY and CDR2 SMNVEV (reference sequence). There are 14 residues in the CDR3. With 5 bases removed from V and 4 bases from J, the gap between germline ends came to 14 bases. The CDR3 sequence: CASSGGTSFYGYTF. CDR3 sequence (DNA): TGTGCCAGCAGTGGGGGGACCTCCTTCTATGGCTACACCTTC.

This clone was seen at least ten times. The rearrangement uses TRBV6-1 and TRBJ2-7; 11 nucleotides agree with TRBD2. This CDR3 is built from 15 residues. CDR1 and CDR2 (germline): MNHNS, SASEGT. V gave up 3 bases and J gave up 4 bases; unmatched junction bases: 5. The CDR3 nucleotides read TGTGCCAGCAGTGAGAGGTTAGCGGGGGGGTACGAGCAGTACTTC. Its protein product is CASSERLAGGYEQYF.

The chain is built from TRBV19 and TRBJ2-7; D is unresolved. The CDR3 covers 13 residues. CDR1 LNHDA and CDR2 SQIVND come from the germline V gene (reference sequence). V lost 3 bases to trimming and J lost 3 bases, with 9 bases between them. The CDR3 loop reads CASSIILFYEQYF. The CDR3, as DNA: TGTGCCAGTAGTATCATCCTATTCTACGAGCAGTACTTC. Complete variable domain (other parts from reference TRBV19 and TRBJ2-7): DGGITQSPKYLFRKEGQNVTLSCEQNLNHDAMYWYRQDPGQGLRLIYYSQIVNDFQKGDIAEGYSVSREKKESFPLTVTSAQKNPTAFYLCASSIILFYEQYFGPGTRLTVT.

The V call is TRBV19, the J call TRBJ1-1, with D possibly being TRBD1 (5 bases). Trimming took 6 bases from V and 1 from J, leaving 15 bases between them. The V gene's germline CDR1 is LNHDA and CDR2 SQIVND (reference sequence). CDR3 length: 15 amino acids. As DNA, the CDR3 is TGTGCCAGTAGGCGGGACGACAGCTGGAACACTGAAGCTTTCTTT. Translation gives CASRRDDSWNTEAFF. The whole variable domain, filled in from reference TRBV19 and TRBJ1-1, reads DGGITQSPKYLFRKEGQNVTLSCEQNLNHDAMYWYRQDPGQGLRLIYYSQIVNDFQKGDIAEGYSVSREKKESFPLTVTSAQKNPTAFYLCASRRDDSWNTEAFFGQGTRLTVV.

The J gene is TRBJ2-1, the V gene TRBV11-2, with 10 nucleotides matching TRBD1. Germline loops: CDR1 SGHAT, CDR2 FQNNGV. V dropped 1 base and J dropped 8; count of bases not matched to a gene: 2. This CDR3 has 14 residues. CDR3 in amino acids: CASSLGQGAHEQFF. The CDR3 nucleotides read TGTGCCAGCAGCTTAGGACAGGGGGCACATGAGCAGTTCTTC.

The chain recombines TRBV28 with TRBJ1-2; D unclear. Germline CDR1 reads MDHEN; CDR2 reads SYDVKM. V lost 5 bases to trimming and J lost 4 bases, with 20 bases between them. The CDR3 length is 16 residues. CDR3 protein: CASSLTTELALYGYTF. In nucleotides, the CDR3 is TGTGCCAGCAGTCTAACCACAGAGCTCGCCCTCTATGGCTACACCTTC.

This clone was seen only once. The sample has other DNA sequences that encode this CDR3 too. This chain joins TRBV24-1 and TRBJ1-4, with TRBD1 identical over 9 bases. This CDR3 is built from 15 residues. The V segment lost 4 bases and the J segment 8 bases; nucleotides outside the gene matches: 7. Germline V gene data show CDR1 as KGHDR and CDR2 as SFDVKD. The chain's CDR3 is CATSDSQGAGEKLFF. CDR3 nucleotide sequence: TGTGCCACCAGTGACTCACAGGGGGCAGGAGAAAAACTGTTTTTT.

The rearrangement links TRBV2 to TRBJ1-6, with a weak D call TRBD1 (5 bases). Germline CDR1 SNHLY, CDR2 FYNNEI. The CDR3 spans 14 residues. The ends were cut back, 7 bases at V and 8 bases at J, with 15 bases in the middle. CDR3 residues: CASTSREGYSPLHF. The CDR3 coding sequence is TGTGCCAGCACTTCCAGGGAGGGTTATTCACCCCTCCACTTT.

The CDR3 here is CASSLSLAGQETQYF. The CDR3 DNA is TGTGCCAGCAGCTTGAGTCTAGCGGGTCAAGAGACCCAGTACTTC. This rearrangement joins TRBV7-3 to TRBJ2-5; 8 bases are shared with TRBD2. The CDR3 has 15 amino acids. V gave up 3 bases and J gave up 2 bases; unmatched junction bases: 5. Per the germline V gene, CDR1 is SGHTA and CDR2 is FQGTGA. Drawing the rest from reference TRBV7-3 and TRBJ2-5, the complete variable domain is GAGVSQTPSNKVTEKGKYVELRCDPISGHTALYWYRQSLGQGPEFLIYFQGTGAADDSGLPNDRFFAVRPEGSVSTLKIQRTERGDSAVYLCASSLSLAGQETQYFGPGTRLLVL.

The chain recombines TRBV3-1 (or the pseudogene TRBV3-2) with TRBJ1-2, with 11 bases lining up with TRBD1. Germline CDR1 reads LGHDT; CDR2 reads YNNKEL (reference sequence). The CDR3 length is 15 residues. The ends lost 3 bases at V and 2 bases at J; junction bases unmatched: 2. CDR3 bases: TGTGCCAGCAGCCACGGACAGGGGGCAAACTATGGCTACACCTTC. The encoded protein is CASSHGQGANYGYTF.

The V and J genes are TRBV5-1 and TRBJ1-2, with D possibly being TRBD1 (5 bases). The length of the CDR3 is 14 residues. Trimming took off 5 bases at V and 0 bases at J, with 11 bases between the two ends. CDR1 SGHRS and CDR2 YFSETQ come from the germline V gene. CDR3 region: CASRRGPANYGYTF. The CDR3 DNA reads as TGCGCCAGCAGAAGGGGCCCAGCTAACTATGGCTACACCTTC.

A few counts support this clone. The sample has other DNA sequences that encode this CDR3 too. V usage is TRBV5-1 and J usage is TRBJ2-5; TRBD2 aligns across 9 bases. The CDR3 extends over 15 amino acids. V was pared by 0 bases and J by 4 bases, with 4 bases of the junction left unmatched. Germline V lookup: CDR1 SGHRS, CDR2 YFSETQ. CDR3 coding DNA: TGCGCCAGCAGCTTGGGAGCGGGGGGTGCAGAGACCCAGTACTTC. This codes for CASSLGAGGAETQYF. Supplemented by reference TRBV5-1 and TRBJ2-5, the full variable domain reads KAGVTQTPRYLIKTRGQQVTLSCSPISGHRSVSWYQQTPGQGLQFLFEYFSETQRNKGNFPGRFSGRQFSNSRSEMNVSTLELGDSALYLCASSLGAGGAETQYFGPGTRLLVL.

The rearrangement joins TRBV5-1 to TRBJ2-7; D is perhaps TRBD1 (7 bases). The V end was cut by 0 bases, the J end by 6 bases, with 10 bases between. CDR1 and CDR2 (germline): SGHRS, YFSETQ. This CDR3 comprises 13 residues. CDR3 residues: CASSLVQGGEQYF. In DNA form, the CDR3 reads TGCGCCAGCAGCTTGGTCCAGGGGGGCGAGCAGTACTTC. The variable domain in full, with the rest retrieved from reference TRBV5-1 and TRBJ2-7, is KAGVTQTPRYLIKTRGQQVTLSCSPISGHRSVSWYQQTPGQGLQFLFEYFSETQRNKGNFPGRFSGRQFSNSRSEMNVSTLELGDSALYLCASSLVQGGEQYFGPGTRLTVT.